The TCR beta chain under discussion was sequenced for a study of blood T cell repertoires in COVID-19. This CDR3 spans 16 amino acids. Trimming left V 1 base short and J 7 bases short, with 16 bases between. Per the germline V gene, CDR1 is LGHDT and CDR2 is YNNKEL (reference sequence). Original analysis: Estimation of nucleated cell counts relied on the amplification of reference gene primers. TCRdb's copy holds only in-frame clones and misses some; the assay was immunoSEQ multiplex PCR. The DNA was the basis for D and trimming; V, J and clone size are from that table. The repertoire holds about 160,000 clones, with under 80% as singletons.

This sequence originates from a man aged 65 to 79 with acute or convalescent COVID-19. This chain joins TRBV3-1 (or the pseudogene TRBV3-2) and TRBJ2-2; unclear D gene. Sequences were obtained from peripheral blood. The CDR3 nucleotides read TGTGCCAGCAGCCAAGTTGAACCCCGGCAGGTCGGGGAGCTGTTTTTT. Residues: CASSQVEPRQVGELFF.